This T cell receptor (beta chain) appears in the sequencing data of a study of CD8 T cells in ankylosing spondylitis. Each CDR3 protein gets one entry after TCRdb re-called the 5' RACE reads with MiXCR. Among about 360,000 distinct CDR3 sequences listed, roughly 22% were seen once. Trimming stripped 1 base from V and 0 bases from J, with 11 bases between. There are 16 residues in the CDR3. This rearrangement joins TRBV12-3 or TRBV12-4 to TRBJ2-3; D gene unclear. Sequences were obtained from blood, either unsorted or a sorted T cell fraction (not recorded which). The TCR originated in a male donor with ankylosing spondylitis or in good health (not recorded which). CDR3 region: CASSLGTGPSTDTQYF. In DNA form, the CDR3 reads TGTGCCAGCAGTTTAGGTACGGGTCCTAGCACAGATACGCAGTATTTT.